Following are 26 T cell receptor beta chains from one sample sequenced in a study of blood T cell repertoires in COVID-19. Method: immunoSEQ multiplex PCR; TCRdb's copy keeps in-frame clones and lacks some. The profile shows 320,000 or so clones, roughly 85% of them singletons. Material for sequencing was PBMCs or T cells enriched from blood (not recorded which). The receptor source for this set is a woman aged 30 to 39 who had been exposed to COVID-19.

The chain carries TRBV6-6 and TRBJ2-5, with a possible D match to TRBD1 (6 bases). CDR1 and CDR2 from the germline V gene are MNHNY and SVGAGI (reference sequence). The CDR3 contains 14 residues. Trimming cost V 5 bases and J 2 bases, with 12 bases left between them. CDR3 residues: CASSDTTGQETQYF. CDR3 in DNA: TGTGCCAGCAGTGATACGACAGGACAAGAGACCCAGTACTTC.

This clone has a handful of counts. The genes are TRBV5-1 and TRBJ1-1, with 7 nucleotides matching TRBD1. V dropped 4 bases and J dropped 0; count of bases not matched to a gene: 6. There are 15 residues in the CDR3. From germline, CDR1 is SGHRS and CDR2 YFSETQ. The CDR3 region has the DNA TGCGCCAGCAGCCTCGGGGACAGCATGAACACTGAAGCTTTCTTT. It yields the protein CASSLGDSMNTEAFF. Complete variable domain (other parts from reference TRBV5-1 and TRBJ1-1): KAGVTQTPRYLIKTRGQQVTLSCSPISGHRSVSWYQQTPGQGLQFLFEYFSETQRNKGNFPGRFSGRQFSNSRSEMNVSTLELGDSALYLCASSLGDSMNTEAFFGQGTRLTVV.

The J gene is TRBJ2-7, the V gene TRBV14; 11 nucleotides align to TRBD2. Germline V gives CDR1 SGHDN, CDR2 FVKESK. This CDR3 region has 14 residues. V lost 1 base, J lost 6 bases, and 2 bases stayed unmatched. This chain's CDR3 is CASSQAGLAAEQYF. CDR3 coding DNA: TGTGCCAGCAGCCAAGCGGGACTAGCGGCCGAGCAGTACTTC.

The genes are TRBV29-1 and TRBJ2-7; D perhaps matches TRBD1 (7 bases). V lost 8 bases and J 6 bases, leaving 17 bases between the germline ends. Germline values: CDR1 SQVTM, CDR2 ANQGSEA. The CDR3 consists of 12 residues. The CDR3 DNA follows: TGCAGCTACCAGGGGGGTGAGTCCGAGCAGTACTTC. This encodes CSYQGGESEQYF.

The V call is TRBV2, the J call TRBJ1-2; D is possibly TRBD1 (5 bases). Trimming pared 8 bases from V and 6 bases from J, leaving 13 bases between. The germline V gene encodes CDR1 SNHLY and CDR2 FYNNEI. The CDR3 runs to 12 residues. The chain's CDR3 is CASVEQVDGYTF. CDR3 sequence (DNA): TGTGCCAGCGTAGAACAGGTCGATGGCTACACCTTC.

This chain joins TRBV18 and TRBJ1-5; 8 nucleotides line up with TRBD1. Unmatched junction bases numbered 6, after V lost 5 bases and J lost 3 bases. The CDR3 spans 15 residues. Germline V CDR1 and CDR2: KGHSH, LQKENI. The CDR3 reads CASSDQGANNQPQHF. DNA for the CDR3: TGTGCCAGCTCAGATCAGGGGGCCAACAATCAGCCCCAGCATTTT.

This rearrangement joins TRBV4-3 to TRBJ1-3; D ambiguous. The CDR3 covers 13 residues. Germline assignment: CDR1 LGHNA and CDR2 YSLEER. V was trimmed by 0 bases and J by 6 bases, leaving 6 bases between them. The CDR3 bases are TGCGCCAGCAGCCAAGACCGTCCAAACACCATATATTTT. Translation: CASSQDRPNTIYF.

The chain carries TRBV15 and TRBJ1-2, with TRBD1 matching over 7 bases. The CDR3 extends over 14 amino acids. Trimming at V came to 6 bases and at J to 7 bases, leaving 11 bases not matched to a gene. Germline V gives CDR1 LNHNV, CDR2 YYDKDF (reference sequence). CDR3 in amino acids: CATRGTGELTGYTF. CDR3 sequence (DNA): TGTGCCACCAGAGGTACAGGGGAACTTACTGGCTACACCTTC.

V gene TRBV7-6 combines with J gene TRBJ2-1; 15 bases are a match to TRBD2. The J segment lost 2 bases and the V segment lost 4 bases, leaving 3 bases of the junction unmatched. Germline CDR1 is SGHVS and CDR2 is FNYEAQ. The CDR3 has 17 amino acids. The CDR3 region has the DNA TGTGCCAGCAGCTACCGGACTAGCGGGGGGGCCTACAATGAGCAGTTCTTC. It encodes CASSYRTSGGAYNEQFF.

There are a few counts of this clone. The chain joins TRBV12-3 or TRBV12-4 to TRBJ1-4; D may be TRBD1 (6 bases). This CDR3 has 13 residues. Trimming took off 6 bases at V and 8 bases at J, with 13 bases between the two ends. This CDR3 reads CASRETGSEKLFF. CDR3 DNA sequence: TGTGCCAGCAGAGAGACAGGCTCAGAAAAACTGTTTTTT.

This chain connects TRBV2 to TRBJ1-2; D uncertain. V gave up 4 bases and J gave up 4 bases, with 7 bases separating them. The germline gives CDR1 SNHLY, CDR2 FYNNEI. The CDR3 loop spans 12 amino acids. Here the CDR3 reads CASSGPPYGYTF. As DNA, the CDR3 is TGTGCCAGCAGTGGGCCCCCCTATGGCTACACCTTC.

This sequence joins TRBV5-4 and TRBJ2-2; the match to TRBD1 covers 9 bases. Unmatched junction bases numbered 3, after V lost 0 bases and J lost 3 bases. This CDR3 is 16 amino acids long. CDR1 is SGHNT, CDR2 YYREEE, per germline (reference sequence). The CDR3 loop reads CASSLVGQGHTGELFF. The CDR3, as DNA: TGTGCCAGCAGCTTGGTGGGACAGGGCCACACCGGGGAGCTGTTTTTT. The full variable domain, in which reference TRBV5-4 and TRBJ2-2 provide the parts outside the CDR3, is ETGVTQSPTHLIKTRGQQVTLRCSSQSGHNTVSWYQQALGQGPQFIFQYYREEENGRGNFPPRFSGLQFPNYSSELNVNALELDDSALYLCASSLVGQGHTGELFFGEGSRLTVL.

The V and J genes are TRBV7-6 and TRBJ2-5; 9 positions agree with TRBD2. CDR3 size: 15 residues. Germline V gene data show CDR1 as SGHVS and CDR2 as FNYEAQ. V was clipped by 5 bases and J by 4 bases; unmatched bases: 8. This CDR3 reads CASSPRSGRLETQYF. The CDR3 nucleotides are TGTGCCAGCAGCCCTAGGAGCGGGAGGTTAGAGACCCAGTACTTC.

The chain uses TRBV5-1 and TRBJ1-1; 9 bases align to TRBD1. The V gene end was trimmed by 4 bases and the J gene end by 1 base; junction bases not matched to a gene: 5. This CDR3 spans 15 amino acids. CDR1 and CDR2 from the germline V gene are SGHRS and YFSETQ. CDR3 nucleotides: TGCGCCAGCAGCCCGGGACAGGGTCCGAACACTGAAGCTTTCTTT. Encoded protein: CASSPGQGPNTEAFF. The entire variable domain, with the rest obtained from reference TRBV5-1 and TRBJ1-1, is as follows: KAGVTQTPRYLIKTRGQQVTLSCSPISGHRSVSWYQQTPGQGLQFLFEYFSETQRNKGNFPGRFSGRQFSNSRSEMNVSTLELGDSALYLCASSPGQGPNTEAFFGQGTRLTVV.

The V and J genes are TRBV12-3 or TRBV12-4 and TRBJ1-3; D is uncertain. The germline V and J ends were trimmed by 2 bases and 4 bases, with 3 bases remaining between them. The CDR3 has 12 amino acids. This chain's CDR3 is CASSLSGNTIYF. The CDR3 DNA reads TGTGCCAGCAGTTTATCGGGAAACACCATATATTTT.

This chain uses TRBV5-1 with TRBJ1-4, with D perhaps TRBD1 (6 bases). Germline assignment: CDR1 SGHRS and CDR2 YFSETQ. CDR3 length: 15 amino acids. Deletions cut 0 bases from V and 8 bases from J, with 14 bases between. The CDR3 nucleotides read TGCGCCAGCAGCTTGGGACTCCAGGGGTCCGAAAAACTGTTTTTT. Translating it yields CASSLGLQGSEKLFF. The variable domain in full, completed from reference TRBV5-1 and TRBJ1-4, reads KAGVTQTPRYLIKTRGQQVTLSCSPISGHRSVSWYQQTPGQGLQFLFEYFSETQRNKGNFPGRFSGRQFSNSRSEMNVSTLELGDSALYLCASSLGLQGSEKLFFGSGTQLSVL.

The sample holds one count of this clone. J is TRBJ2-3 and V is TRBV2; 11 nucleotides match TRBD2. Losses at the gene ends were 8 bases for V and 2 bases for J; bases not matched to a gene: 9. Germline V lookup: CDR1 SNHLY, CDR2 FYNNEI. This CDR3 has 16 residues. This chain's CDR3 is CASESLAGGYTDTQYF. The CDR3 region has the DNA TGTGCCAGCGAGAGTCTAGCGGGGGGTTACACAGATACGCAGTATTTT.

CDR3 nucleotides: TGTGCCAGCAGTTTTTTCTTTAGCGGGAGTTCCCTCTCTGGGGCCAACGTCCTGACTTTC. It is translated as CASSFFFSGSSLSGANVLTF. The rearrangement joins TRBV27 to TRBJ2-6, with 9 bases matching TRBD2. This CDR3 comprises 20 residues. Germline lookup yields CDR1 MNHEY and CDR2 SMNVEV (reference sequence). J gave up 0 bases and V 3 bases, and 12 bases lay outside the gene matches. Full variable domain (rest looked up from reference TRBV27 and TRBJ2-6): EAQVTQNPRYLITVTGKKLTVTCSQNMNHEYMSWYRQDPGLGLRQIYYSMNVEVTDKGDVPEGYKVSRKEKRNFPLILESPSPNQTSLYFCASSFFFSGSSLSGANVLTFGAGSRLTVL.

This chain joins TRBV28 and TRBJ1-5; D not resolved. The CDR3 spans 15 residues. CDR1 and CDR2 (germline): MDHEN, SYDVKM. V was pared by 3 bases and J by 0 bases, with 9 bases between. In DNA, the CDR3 is TGTGCCAGCAGTTTCACAGAAAATAGCAATCAGCCCCAGCATTTT. Translating it yields CASSFTENSNQPQHF.

About this clone: The sample carries other DNA sequences with the same CDR3. The chain recombines TRBV2 with TRBJ2-5; 9 nucleotides match TRBD2. CDR1 is SNHLY and CDR2 is FYNNEI in the germline V gene. V was pared by 1 base and J by 5 bases, with 8 bases of the junction left unmatched. The CDR3 is 16 residues long. CDR3 DNA: TGTGCCAGCAGTGAAGGGCTAGCGGGAAATGGGGAGACCCAGTACTTC. This translates into CASSEGLAGNGETQYF.

About this clone itself: Other DNA sequences in this sample translate to the same CDR3. The rearrangement uses TRBV5-1 and TRBJ2-5; TRBD2 aligns across 8 bases. CDR3 length: 13 amino acids. The germline CDR1 and CDR2 sequences are SGHRS and YFSETQ. V lost 7 bases and J lost 5; bases outside the gene matches: 7. Written as DNA, the CDR3 is TGCGCCAGCTCACGGGGGGGCGGTGAGACCCAGTACTTC. It yields the protein CASSRGGGETQYF. The full variable domain, completed using reference TRBV5-1 and TRBJ2-5, is KAGVTQTPRYLIKTRGQQVTLSCSPISGHRSVSWYQQTPGQGLQFLFEYFSETQRNKGNFPGRFSGRQFSNSRSEMNVSTLELGDSALYLCASSRGGGETQYFGPGTRLLVL.

The chain's CDR3 is CAFRQGARETQYF. The CDR3 coding sequence is TGTGCCTTCCGACAGGGGGCCAGGGAGACCCAGTACTTC. The chain is built from TRBV30 and TRBJ2-5, with 10 bases matching TRBD1. Unmatched junction bases numbered 7, after V lost 7 bases and J lost 5 bases. The germline CDR1 and CDR2 sequences are GTSNPN and SVGIG (reference sequence). The CDR3 runs to 13 residues.

This sequence joins TRBV25-1 and TRBJ1-3; tentative D call: TRBD1 (5 bases). With 3 bases removed from V and 3 bases from J, the gap between germline ends came to 12 bases. Germline loops: CDR1 MGHDK, CDR2 SYGVNS. The CDR3 has 15 amino acids. This CDR3 reads CASSDGGGGGNTIYF. CDR3 nucleotide sequence: TGTGCCAGCAGTGATGGTGGGGGAGGTGGAAACACCATATATTTT. The complete variable domain, with remaining parts taken from reference TRBV25-1 and TRBJ1-3, reads EADIYQTPRYLVIGTGKKITLECSQTMGHDKMYWYQQDPGMELHLIHYSYGVNSTEKGDLSSESTVSRIRTEHFPLTLESARPSHTSQYLCASSDGGGGGNTIYFGEGSWLTVV.

This clone was seen once. The J gene is TRBJ2-5, the V gene TRBV4-2; 9 positions agree with TRBD2. The CDR3 has 14 residues. Germline V lookup: CDR1 LGHNA, CDR2 YNFKEQ. J was trimmed by 3 bases and V by 7 bases; bases with no gene match: 6. CDR3 nucleotide sequence: TGTGCCAGCACCCGGGGCGGGAGGGAAGAGACCCAGTACTTC. It specifies CASTRGGREETQYF.

This clone came up once. The junction differs from germline at one of its ends, possibly a read error. The V call is TRBV7-7, the J call TRBJ2-2; tentative D call: TRBD2 (5 bases). Looked up from germline, CDR1 is SSHAT and CDR2 is FNYEAQ (reference sequence). The CDR3 has 14 residues. The CDR3 coding sequence is TGTGCTAGCAGGCCCGCCTCGGGGACCGGGGAGCTGTTTTTT. It encodes CASRPASGTGELFF.

The chain combines TRBV6-2 or TRBV6-3 with TRBJ1-3, with no clear D. Germline CDR1 MNHEY, CDR2 SVGEGT. CDR3 length: 13 amino acids. V was shortened by 5 bases and J by 0 bases, with 5 bases between the two germline ends. CDR3 in DNA: TGTGCCAGCAGTCCCTCCTCTGGAAACACCATATATTTT. As protein: CASSPSSGNTIYF.